The 21 T cell receptor beta chains reported below all come from one sample, sequenced in a study of blood T cell repertoires in COVID-19. Here immunoSEQ multiplex PCR was the method, and the copy in TCRdb shows in-frame clones only, minus some. The sample carries about 320,000 clones, more than 85% recorded once. Sample: PBMCs or T cells enriched from blood (not recorded which). The receptors stem from a woman aged 30 to 39 who had been exposed to COVID-19.

The chain uses TRBV5-4 and TRBJ2-7; the D is unclear. CDR3 length: 11 amino acids. V lost 3 bases, J lost 2 bases, and 3 bases lay in between. Germline V gene sequence: CDR1 SGHNT, CDR2 YYREEE (reference sequence). CDR3 sequence reads: CASSSAYEQYF. CDR3 DNA: TGTGCCAGCAGCTCGGCCTACGAGCAGTACTTC.

This chain joins TRBV10-3 and TRBJ2-3, with TRBD1 matching over 11 bases. Looked up from germline, CDR1 is ENHRY and CDR2 is SYGVKD. This CDR3 has 17 amino acids. With V trimmed by 2 bases and J by 5 bases, 9 bases remained unmatched. The CDR3 DNA sequence: TGTGCCATCAGTGAGACAACCCGGGACAGGGGGGTAGATACGCAGTATTTT. Translated: CAISETTRDRGVDTQYF.

The V and J genes are TRBV9 and TRBJ2-5, with 9 bases that match TRBD2. V shed 2 bases and J 2 bases; nucleotides not matched to a gene: 4. Per the germline V gene, CDR1 is SGDLS and CDR2 is YYNGEE. The CDR3 sequence is 15 residues long. DNA of the CDR3: TGTGCCAGCAGCGTGGCTAGCGGGGAACAAGAGACCCAGTACTTC. Residues: CASSVASGEQETQYF.

J is TRBJ1-2 and V is TRBV5-1; D is uncertain. V shed 0 bases and J shed 3 bases, with 9 bases lying between them. This CDR3 has 14 amino acids. Germline CDR1 SGHRS, CDR2 YFSETQ. The CDR3 spells CASSLEGGHYGYTF. The CDR3 bases are TGCGCCAGCAGCTTGGAAGGAGGGCACTATGGCTACACCTTC.

The chain combines TRBV11-2 with TRBJ1-2; 7 nucleotides agree with TRBD1. The CDR3 loop spans 15 amino acids. CDR1 is SGHAT, CDR2 FQNNGV, per germline. Trimming took 1 base from V and 5 from J; bases not matched to a gene: 7. The CDR3 DNA reads TGTGCCAGCAGCTTAGTGGGACAGACGGATTATGGCTACACCTTC. Amino acid sequence: CASSLVGQTDYGYTF.

The rearrangement joins TRBV28 to TRBJ1-2; 10 nucleotides agree with TRBD1. In germline, CDR1 is MDHEN, CDR2 SYDVKM. V lost 10 bases and J lost 8; bases outside the gene matches: 19. This CDR3 is 16 amino acids long. Here the CDR3 DNA reads TGTGCCACCCAAGGGACAGGGGATTTTGGGGTGGGCGGCTACACCTTC. Translation gives CATQGTGDFGVGGYTF.

The rearrangement links TRBV6-5 to TRBJ1-2, with 9 bases matching TRBD1. Per germline, CDR1 MNHEY and CDR2 SVGAGI. V shed 5 bases, J shed 7 bases, and the junction held 5 bases outside the gene matches. The length of the CDR3 is 13 residues. CDR3 amino acids: CASSQQGASGYTF. The CDR3 DNA sequence: TGTGCCAGCAGTCAACAGGGGGCGAGTGGCTACACCTTC.

This chain uses TRBV27 with TRBJ2-3, with 8 bases fitting TRBD2. This CDR3 is built from 18 residues. Trimming took 5 bases from V and 2 from J; bases not matched to a gene: 15. CDR1 is MNHEY, CDR2 SMNVEV, per germline (reference sequence). The CDR3: CASSPLGGVAGPTDTQYF. CDR3 coding DNA: TGTGCCAGCAGTCCCCTAGGGGGGGTAGCGGGGCCCACAGATACGCAGTATTTT.

This sequence joins TRBV30 and TRBJ1-3; D possibly corresponds to TRBD1 (6 bases). This CDR3 spans 12 amino acids. Per germline, CDR1 GTSNPN and CDR2 SVGIG (reference sequence). Trimming pared 3 bases from V and 7 bases from J, leaving 10 bases between. CDR3 coding DNA: TGTGCCTGGAGAGGGGGGGGGAACACCATATATTTT. Residues: CAWRGGGNTIYF.

The V gene is TRBV7-8, the J gene TRBJ2-1; D is unclear. The V gene's germline CDR1 is SGHVS and CDR2 FQNEAQ. V lost 1 base, J lost 3 bases, and 13 bases lay in between. This CDR3 is 16 amino acids long. Written as DNA, the CDR3 is TGTGCCAGCAGCTTAGGTGATAGAAAGCACTACAATGAGCAGTTCTTC. Its protein product is CASSLGDRKHYNEQFF.

This rearrangement joins TRBV28 to TRBJ1-4, with D hard to call. V dropped 6 bases and J dropped 6 bases, with 5 bases sitting between them. Germline CDR1 and CDR2: MDHEN and SYDVKM. The CDR3 covers 11 residues. The CDR3 here is CASRRHEKLFF. The CDR3 coding sequence is TGTGCCAGCAGGCGGCATGAAAAACTGTTTTTT.

V and J are TRBV10-3 and TRBJ2-1; a possible D gene is TRBD1 (5 bases). The CDR3 consists of 14 residues. Germline V gene lookup returns CDR1 ENHRY and CDR2 SYGVKD. Trimming took 6 bases from V and 2 from J, leaving 11 bases between them. CDR3 DNA sequence: TGTGCCATCAGAGGACAAGAGACCTACAATGAGCAGTTCTTC. Its translation: CAIRGQETYNEQFF.

This chain uses TRBV5-1 with TRBJ1-4, with D hard to call. This CDR3 has 15 residues. Germline-derived CDR1 and CDR2 are SGHRS and YFSETQ. Between the trimmed V and J ends, which lost 4 bases and 0 bases, there was a span of 10 bases. DNA for the CDR3: TGCGCCAGCAGCGCAGAAGAAGCAACTAATGAAAAACTGTTTTTT. Protein product: CASSAEEATNEKLFF.

J is TRBJ1-1 and V is TRBV5-1; D is unclear. This CDR3 contains 14 residues. The germline V gene encodes CDR1 SGHRS and CDR2 YFSETQ. V was clipped by 4 bases and J by 7 bases, with 17 bases between them. The CDR3 loop reads CASSPIDWSGEAFF. In DNA form, the CDR3 reads TGCGCCAGCAGCCCCATAGACTGGAGTGGTGAAGCTTTCTTT. Full variable domain (outside the CDR3, taken from reference TRBV5-1 and TRBJ1-1): KAGVTQTPRYLIKTRGQQVTLSCSPISGHRSVSWYQQTPGQGLQFLFEYFSETQRNKGNFPGRFSGRQFSNSRSEMNVSTLELGDSALYLCASSPIDWSGEAFFGQGTRLTVV.

The gene calls are TRBV24-1 and TRBJ2-1, with a tentative D call TRBD2 (6 bases). Germline CDR1 is KGHDR and CDR2 is SFDVKD. The germline V and J ends were trimmed by 3 bases and 9 bases, with 14 bases remaining between them. This CDR3 has 14 residues. The CDR3 region has the DNA TGTGCCACCAGTGATGTGGGCGGAGGGAGTGAGCAGTTCTTC. Protein product: CATSDVGGGSEQFF.

The rearrangement uses TRBV5-4 and TRBJ2-2; tentatively, D is TRBD1 (6 bases). CDR1 is SGHNT and CDR2 is YYREEE in the germline V gene (reference sequence). The CDR3 contains 16 residues. Trimming shortened V by 0 bases and J by 2 bases, and 11 bases separated the two germline ends. Here the CDR3 reads CASSLVGTLNTGELFF. CDR3 DNA sequence: TGTGCCAGCAGCTTGGTCGGGACACTAAACACCGGGGAGCTGTTTTTT. Full variable domain (remainder filled in from reference TRBV5-4 and TRBJ2-2): ETGVTQSPTHLIKTRGQQVTLRCSSQSGHNTVSWYQQALGQGPQFIFQYYREEENGRGNFPPRFSGLQFPNYSSELNVNALELDDSALYLCASSLVGTLNTGELFFGEGSRLTVL.

J is TRBJ2-3 and V is TRBV4-3; D perhaps matches TRBD2 (5 bases). CDR3 length: 15 residues. The germline V and J ends were trimmed by 1 base and 4 bases, with 12 bases remaining between them. Germline V gives CDR1 LGHNA, CDR2 YSLEER. The DNA for the CDR3 is TGCGCCAGCAGCCAAGGGACTCGACCCGCAGATACGCAGTATTTT. Its translation: CASSQGTRPADTQYF.

This chain uses TRBV18 with TRBJ2-7; D might be TRBD1 (6 bases). The CDR3 spans 15 residues. Germline V gives CDR1 KGHSH, CDR2 LQKENI. V was clipped by 1 base and J by 2 bases, with 12 bases between them. CDR3 coding DNA: TGTGCCAGCTCACCACGGCTACAGGGCGCCTACGAGCAGTACTTC. Translating it yields CASSPRLQGAYEQYF.

On this clone: Other nucleotide sequences in the sample specify the same CDR3. This sequence joins TRBV19 and TRBJ1-1, with D unclear. Trimming left V 4 bases short and J 1 base short, with 7 bases between. The length of the CDR3 is 13 residues. Germline-derived CDR1 and CDR2 are LNHDA and SQIVND (reference sequence). CDR3 sequence reads: CASSTGKNTEAFF. For the CDR3, the DNA is TGTGCCAGTAGTACTGGCAAGAACACTGAAGCTTTCTTT.

This CDR3 is CASSQDRVAGRPPYF. CDR3 bases: TGCGCCAGCAGCCAAGATCGGGTAGCGGGGAGGCCGCCGTACTTC. This chain uses TRBV4-3 with TRBJ2-5, with 8 bases that match TRBD2. The CDR3 consists of 15 residues. The germline CDR1 and CDR2 sequences are LGHNA and YSLEER. Trimming cost V 0 bases and J 13 bases; bases outside gene matches: 13.

The chain joins TRBV4-3 to TRBJ1-1; D is possibly TRBD1 (6 bases). This CDR3 is 15 amino acids long. The V end was cut by 0 bases, the J end by 5 bases, with 13 bases between. CDR1 is LGHNA, CDR2 YSLEER, per germline. In DNA, the CDR3 is TGCGCCAGCAGCCAAGATTGGCAGGGGTGGACTGAAGCTTTCTTT. Its translation: CASSQDWQGWTEAFF.